This TCR beta chain was captured in a study of blood T cell repertoires in COVID-19. On the study more broadly: COVID-19 samples, acute and convalescent, were from the United States, Italy and Spain.

The CDR3 runs 16 residues. Germline V gene data show CDR1 as SGHAT and CDR2 as FQNNGV. The V end was cut by 6 bases, the J end by 2 bases, with 18 bases between. Sequencing was performed with immunoSEQ multiplex PCR; in TCRdb, only in-frame clones are kept and a portion is missing. The table has a few hundred thousand clones, about 91% seen once; the top ten hold approximately 9%. Sequenced material: PBMCs or T cells enriched from blood (not recorded which). The chain couples TRBV11-2 to TRBJ2-3; D is perhaps TRBD1 (6 bases). The TCR originated in a woman under 30 who had recovered from COVID-19. This CDR3 reads CASRVGTFVSTDTQYF. CDR3 sequence (DNA): TGTGCCAGCAGAGTGGGGACATTCGTTTCCACAGATACGCAGTATTTT.